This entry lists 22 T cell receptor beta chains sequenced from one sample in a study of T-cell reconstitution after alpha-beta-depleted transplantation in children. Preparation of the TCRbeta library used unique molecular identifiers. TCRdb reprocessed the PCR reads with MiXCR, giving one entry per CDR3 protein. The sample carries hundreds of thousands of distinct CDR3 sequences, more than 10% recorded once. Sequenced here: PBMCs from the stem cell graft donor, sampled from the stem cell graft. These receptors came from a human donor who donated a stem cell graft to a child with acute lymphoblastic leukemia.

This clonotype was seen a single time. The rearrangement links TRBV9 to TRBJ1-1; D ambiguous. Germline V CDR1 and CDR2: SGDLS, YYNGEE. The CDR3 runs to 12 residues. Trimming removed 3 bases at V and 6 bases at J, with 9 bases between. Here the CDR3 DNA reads TGTGCCAGCAGCGGGTCCCTACCTGAAGCTTTCTTT. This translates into CASSGSLPEAFF. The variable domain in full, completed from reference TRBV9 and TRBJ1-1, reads DSGVTQTPKHLITATGQRVTLRCSPRSGDLSVYWYQQSLDQGLQFLIQYYNGEERAKGNILERFSAQQFPDLHSELNLSSLELGDSALYFCASSGSLPEAFFGQGTRLTVV.

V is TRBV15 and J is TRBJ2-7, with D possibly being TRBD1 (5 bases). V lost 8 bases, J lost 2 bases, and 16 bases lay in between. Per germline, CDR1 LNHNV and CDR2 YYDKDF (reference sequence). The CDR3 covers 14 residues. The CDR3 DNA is TGTGCCACCGGGGCCAGCGAAACACCCTACGAGCAGTACTTC. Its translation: CATGASETPYEQYF.

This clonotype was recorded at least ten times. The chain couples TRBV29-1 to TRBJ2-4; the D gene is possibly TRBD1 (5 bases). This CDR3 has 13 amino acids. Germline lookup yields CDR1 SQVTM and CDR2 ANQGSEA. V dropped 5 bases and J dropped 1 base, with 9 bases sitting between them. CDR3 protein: CSVTDTAKNIQYF. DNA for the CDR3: TGCAGCGTTACGGACACCGCCAAAAACATTCAGTACTTC.

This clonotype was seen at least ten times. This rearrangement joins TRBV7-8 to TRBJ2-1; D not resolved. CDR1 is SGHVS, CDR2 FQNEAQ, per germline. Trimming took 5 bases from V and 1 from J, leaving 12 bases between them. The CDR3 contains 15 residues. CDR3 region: CASSVGRPSYNEQFF. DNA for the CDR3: TGTGCCAGCAGCGTGGGAAGGCCATCCTACAATGAGCAGTTCTTC.

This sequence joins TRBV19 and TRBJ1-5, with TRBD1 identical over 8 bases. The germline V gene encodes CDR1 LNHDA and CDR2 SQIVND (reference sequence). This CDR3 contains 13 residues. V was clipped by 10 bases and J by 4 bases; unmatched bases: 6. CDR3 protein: CATRTGTNQPQHF. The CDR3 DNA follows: TGTGCCACCCGGACAGGGACGAATCAGCCCCAGCATTTT.

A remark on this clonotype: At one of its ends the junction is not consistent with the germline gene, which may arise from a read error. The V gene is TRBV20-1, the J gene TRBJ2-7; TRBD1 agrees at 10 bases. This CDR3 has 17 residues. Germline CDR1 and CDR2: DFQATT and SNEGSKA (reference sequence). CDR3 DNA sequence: TGCTGTGCTAGAGATATGACAGGGGGCGCCTCGTGGCACGAGCAGTACTTC. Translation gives CCARDMTGGASWHEQYF.

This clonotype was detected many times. The CDR3 is CASSLNLAEFF. DNA of the CDR3: TGTGCCAGCAGCTTGAACCTAGCGGAGTTCTTC. The chain links TRBV7-2 to TRBJ2-1, with 7 bases identical to TRBD2. With V trimmed by 3 bases and J by 14 bases, 4 bases remained unmatched. The germline gives CDR1 SGHTA, CDR2 FQGNSA. The CDR3 contains 11 residues.

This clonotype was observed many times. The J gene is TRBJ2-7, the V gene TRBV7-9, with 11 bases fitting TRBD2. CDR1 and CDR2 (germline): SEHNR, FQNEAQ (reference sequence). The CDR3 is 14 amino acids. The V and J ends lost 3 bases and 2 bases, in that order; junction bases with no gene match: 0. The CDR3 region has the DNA TGTGCCAGCAGCTTTAGCGGGAGGGCCTACGAGCAGTACTTC. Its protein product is CASSFSGRAYEQYF.

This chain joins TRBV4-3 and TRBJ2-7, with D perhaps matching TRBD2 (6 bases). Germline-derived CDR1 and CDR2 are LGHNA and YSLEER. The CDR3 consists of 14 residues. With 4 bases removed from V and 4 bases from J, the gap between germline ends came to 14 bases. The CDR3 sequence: CASSLGLGRYEQYF. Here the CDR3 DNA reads TGCGCCAGCAGCCTCGGTCTAGGGAGGTACGAGCAGTACTTC.

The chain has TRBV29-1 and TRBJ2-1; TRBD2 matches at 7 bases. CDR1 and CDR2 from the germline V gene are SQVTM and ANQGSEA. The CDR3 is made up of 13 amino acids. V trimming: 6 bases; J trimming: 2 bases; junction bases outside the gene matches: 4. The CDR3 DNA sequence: TGCAGCGTCCCCGGGACTACCTACAATGAGCAGTTCTTC. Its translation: CSVPGTTYNEQFF.

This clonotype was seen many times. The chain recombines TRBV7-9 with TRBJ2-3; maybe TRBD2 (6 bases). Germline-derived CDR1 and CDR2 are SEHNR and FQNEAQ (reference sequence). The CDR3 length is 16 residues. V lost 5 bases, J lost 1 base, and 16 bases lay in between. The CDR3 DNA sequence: TGTGCCAGCAGCCTTGGGACGGACTACCGCACAGATACGCAGTATTTT. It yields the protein CASSLGTDYRTDTQYF.

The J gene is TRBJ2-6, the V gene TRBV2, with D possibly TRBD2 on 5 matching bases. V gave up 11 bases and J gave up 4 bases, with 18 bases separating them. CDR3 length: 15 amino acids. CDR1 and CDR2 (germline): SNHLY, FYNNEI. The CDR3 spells CARGRWKTGANVLTF. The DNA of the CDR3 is TGTGCCCGAGGGCGCTGGAAGACCGGGGCCAACGTCCTGACTTTC. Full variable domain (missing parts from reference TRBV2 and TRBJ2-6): EPEVTQTPSHQVTQMGQEVILRCVPISNHLYFYWYRQILGQKVEFLVSFYNNEISEKSEIFDDQFSVERPDGSNFTLKIRSTKLEDSAMYFCARGRWKTGANVLTFGAGSRLTVL.

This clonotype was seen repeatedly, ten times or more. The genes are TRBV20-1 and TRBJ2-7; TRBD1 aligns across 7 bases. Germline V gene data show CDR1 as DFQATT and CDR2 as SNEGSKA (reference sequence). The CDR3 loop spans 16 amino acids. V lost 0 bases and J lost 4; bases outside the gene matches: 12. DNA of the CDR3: TGCAGTGCTAGAGATTTATGGACAGGTGATTTGTACGAGCAGTACTTC. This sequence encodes CSARDLWTGDLYEQYF.

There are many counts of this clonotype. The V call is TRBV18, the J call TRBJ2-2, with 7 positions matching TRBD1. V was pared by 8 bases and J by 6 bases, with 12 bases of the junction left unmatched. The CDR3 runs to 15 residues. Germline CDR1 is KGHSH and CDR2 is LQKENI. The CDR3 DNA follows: TGTGCCAGCGTCAATAACAGGGGAGTCTCCGGGGAGCTGTTTTTT. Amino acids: CASVNNRGVSGELFF.

The CDR3 DNA reads TGTGCCAGCAGCCAGACCAACAGGGTTCGCTATGGCTACACCTTC. It translates to CASSQTNRVRYGYTF. V is TRBV14 and J is TRBJ1-2; a weak D match, TRBD1 (6 bases). Trimming took off 3 bases at V and 4 bases at J, with 15 bases between the two ends. This CDR3 is built from 15 residues. Per germline, CDR1 SGHDN and CDR2 FVKESK.

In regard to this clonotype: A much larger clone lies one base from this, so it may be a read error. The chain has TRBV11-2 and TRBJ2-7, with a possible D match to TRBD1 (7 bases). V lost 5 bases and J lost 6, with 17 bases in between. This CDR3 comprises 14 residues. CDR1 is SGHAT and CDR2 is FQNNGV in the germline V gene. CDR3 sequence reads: CASSPSPGGPEQYF. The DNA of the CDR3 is TGTGCCAGCAGCCCTTCGCCAGGGGGGCCCGAGCAGTACTTC. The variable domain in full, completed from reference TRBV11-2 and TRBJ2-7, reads EAGVAQSPRYKIIEKRQSVAFWCNPISGHATLYWYQQILGQGPKLLIQFQNNGVVDDSQLPKDRFSAERLKGVDSTLKIQPAKLEDSAVYLCASSPSPGGPEQYFGPGTRLTVT.

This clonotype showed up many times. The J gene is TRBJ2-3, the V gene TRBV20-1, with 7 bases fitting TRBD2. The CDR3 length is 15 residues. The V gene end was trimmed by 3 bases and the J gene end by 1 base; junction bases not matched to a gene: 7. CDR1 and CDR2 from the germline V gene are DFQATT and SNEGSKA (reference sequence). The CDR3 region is CSASGRNWGTDTQYF. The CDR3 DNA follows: TGCAGTGCTAGCGGGAGGAATTGGGGCACAGATACGCAGTATTTT.

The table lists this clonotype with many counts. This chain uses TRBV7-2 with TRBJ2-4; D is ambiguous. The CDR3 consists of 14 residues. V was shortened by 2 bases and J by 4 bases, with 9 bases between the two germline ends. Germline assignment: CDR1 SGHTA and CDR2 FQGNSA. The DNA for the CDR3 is TGTGCCAGCAGCTTAATGGGTAAAAAAAACATTCAGTACTTC. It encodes CASSLMGKKNIQYF.

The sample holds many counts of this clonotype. The CDR3 is CAISGGQGSEDTQYF. The CDR3 nucleotides are TGTGCCATCAGCGGAGGACAGGGGTCTGAAGATACGCAGTATTTT. The chain employs TRBV10-3 and TRBJ2-3; TRBD1 matches at 9 bases. From germline, CDR1 is ENHRY and CDR2 SYGVKD. The junction had 9 bases not matched to a gene; V was cut back by 6 bases and J by 5 bases. This CDR3 region has 15 residues.

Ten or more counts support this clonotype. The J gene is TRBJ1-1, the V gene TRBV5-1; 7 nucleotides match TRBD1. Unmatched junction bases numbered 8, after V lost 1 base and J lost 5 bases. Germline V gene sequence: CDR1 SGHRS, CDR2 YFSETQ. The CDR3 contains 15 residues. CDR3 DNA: TGCGCCAGCAGCTTGTTCGCCGGGACAGCGACTGAAGCTTTCTTT. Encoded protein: CASSLFAGTATEAFF.

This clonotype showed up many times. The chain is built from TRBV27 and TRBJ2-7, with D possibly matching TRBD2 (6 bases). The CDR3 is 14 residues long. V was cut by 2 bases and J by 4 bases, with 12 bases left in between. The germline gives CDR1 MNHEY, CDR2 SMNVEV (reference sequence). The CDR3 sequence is CASSLGGGHYEQYF. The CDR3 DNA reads TGTGCCAGCAGTTTAGGGGGAGGACATTACGAGCAGTACTTC.

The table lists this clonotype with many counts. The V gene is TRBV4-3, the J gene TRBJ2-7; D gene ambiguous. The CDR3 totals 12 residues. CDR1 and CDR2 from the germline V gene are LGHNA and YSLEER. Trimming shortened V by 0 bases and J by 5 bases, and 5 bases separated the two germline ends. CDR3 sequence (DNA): TGCGCCAGCAGCCAAGATCGGAACGAGCAGTACTTC. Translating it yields CASSQDRNEQYF.